One sample yielded the 13 T cell receptor beta chains listed below, sequenced in a study of shared clonotypes between healthy human individuals (TCRdb year 2020). Receptor libraries were prepared by the immunoSEQ multiplex PCR assay. TCRdb holds this immuneACCESS table with in-frame rearrangements only. Some clones are missing; in checked studies, unresolved V genes explain under half, and the rest has no known cause. This sample lists about 2.3 million clones; around 90% were detected once. 0.37% of the sample is held by the ten biggest clonotypes. Source material: naive CD4+ T cells from PBMCs. The cell subset or site label, as the study defines it: CD45RA+ positively selected. Receptor source: a man aged 18 to 35 in good health. Some clones in this sample may be carry-over from other donors' samples.

This rearrangement joins TRBV6-1 to TRBJ2-1; the match to TRBD1 covers 9 bases. V shed 4 bases, J shed 8 bases, and the junction held 6 bases outside the gene matches. The CDR3 totals 14 residues. Germline V gives CDR1 MNHNS, CDR2 SASEGT. The CDR3 spells CASSAWTGEDEQFF. The DNA of the CDR3 is TGTGCCAGCAGTGCCTGGACAGGGGAGGATGAGCAGTTCTTC.

The gene calls are TRBV5-1 and TRBJ2-5; D uncertain. The V and J ends lost 1 base and 3 bases respectively, with 7 bases between them. CDR1 is SGHRS, CDR2 YFSETQ, per germline. The CDR3 is made up of 13 amino acids. CDR3 nucleotide sequence: TGCGCCAGCAGCTTGAATCTCGAAGAGACCCAGTACTTC. Amino acid sequence: CASSLNLEETQYF.

Turning to this clone: Other nucleotide sequences from this sample produce the same CDR3. The CDR3 region is CASSLVPNQPQHF. The CDR3 nucleotides are TGCGCCAGCAGCTTGGTGCCGAATCAGCCCCAGCATTTT. V and J are TRBV5-1 and TRBJ1-5; no clear D. The V end was cut by 0 bases, the J end by 4 bases, with 5 bases between. Germline CDR1 and CDR2: SGHRS and YFSETQ. The CDR3 has 13 residues.

Of note for this clone: This same CDR3 is encoded by further DNA sequences in the sample. The V gene is TRBV7-2, the J gene TRBJ2-7; D possibly matches TRBD1 or TRBD2 (7 bases each). Trimming left V 5 bases short and J 2 bases short, with 13 bases between. The CDR3 has 14 residues. The V gene's germline CDR1 is SGHTA and CDR2 FQGNSA. The CDR3 DNA follows: TGTGCCAGCAGCCCCCCAGGGGGGGCCTACGAGCAGTACTTC. This gives the protein CASSPPGGAYEQYF.

The V and J genes are TRBV28 and TRBJ1-5; D is uncertain. Trimming stripped 5 bases from V and 6 bases from J, with 17 bases between. The germline V gene encodes CDR1 MDHEN and CDR2 SYDVKM. This CDR3 contains 15 residues. CDR3 in DNA: TGTGCCAGCAGTGACGGCTCCCTAATTTCTCAGCCCCAGCATTTT. Translating it yields CASSDGSLISQPQHF.

The gene calls are TRBV6-6 and TRBJ2-1; 12 nucleotides line up with TRBD2. Germline-derived CDR1 and CDR2 are MNHNY and SVGAGI (reference sequence). V shed 2 bases, J shed 4 bases, and the junction held 3 bases outside the gene matches. The CDR3 extends over 16 amino acids. The CDR3 here is CASSYRGLAGYNEQFF. The CDR3 bases are TGTGCCAGCAGTTACCGAGGACTAGCGGGATACAATGAGCAGTTCTTC.

This clone was seen just once. Different DNA sequences within this sample yield the same CDR3. The chain combines TRBV6-4 with TRBJ1-1; a possible D gene is TRBD1 (5 bases). Deletions cut 3 bases from V and 4 bases from J, with 6 bases between. Germline assignment: CDR1 MRHNA and CDR2 SNTAGT. The CDR3 covers 12 residues. CDR3 nucleotide sequence: TGTGCCAGCAGTGATGGGGGCACTGAAGCTTTCTTT. It is translated as CASSDGGTEAFF.

Remarks on this clone: The sample holds other DNA sequences that translate to the same CDR3. This chain uses TRBV5-1 with TRBJ2-7; tentatively, D is TRBD2 (5 bases). CDR3 size: 13 residues. Germline CDR1 and CDR2: SGHRS and YFSETQ. Trimming shortened V by 0 bases and J by 7 bases, and 11 bases separated the two germline ends. DNA for the CDR3: TGCGCCAGCAGCTTGGTTCGGGGTGTAGAGCAGTACTTC. It specifies CASSLVRGVEQYF.

Notes on this clone: Other DNA sequences in this specimen translate into the identical CDR3. V gene TRBV28 combines with J gene TRBJ1-5; tentatively, D is TRBD1 (5 bases). CDR1 and CDR2 from the germline V gene are MDHEN and SYDVKM. The length of the CDR3 is 12 residues. The V and J ends lost 7 bases and 4 bases respectively, with 8 bases between them. The CDR3: CASTAGNQPQHF. The CDR3 DNA is TGTGCCAGCACTGCAGGGAATCAGCCCCAGCATTTT.

On this clone itself: This may be a read error: a much more frequent sequence differs by one nucleotide. Other DNA sequences from this sample encode an identical CDR3 as well. CDR3 coding DNA: TGTGCCAGCAGTACCCCCTACGAGCAGTACTTC. Translated: CASSTPYEQYF. The genes are TRBV28 and TRBJ2-7; D is uncertain. V lost 5 bases, J lost 2 bases, and 4 bases lay in between. From germline, CDR1 is MDHEN and CDR2 SYDVKM. The CDR3 is made up of 11 amino acids.

The chain employs TRBV5-5 and TRBJ1-1, with D unclear. CDR3 length: 14 residues. CDR1 and CDR2 from the germline V gene are SGHKS and YYEKEE (reference sequence). V lost 0 bases and J 1 base, leaving 7 bases between the germline ends. CDR3 bases: TGTGCCAGCAGCTTGGAGGGAGCGAACACTGAAGCTTTCTTT. This gives the protein CASSLEGANTEAFF.

This clone appeared a single time. For the CDR3, the DNA is TGTGCCAGCAGTCAAAGGGCTAGCGGTTCGCTGGGTCCCTACGAGCAGTACTTC. Its protein is CASSQRASGSLGPYEQYF. The chain employs TRBV2 and TRBJ2-7, with 7 positions matching TRBD2. Germline assignment: CDR1 SNHLY and CDR2 FYNNEI. The CDR3 consists of 18 residues. The V gene end was trimmed by 5 bases and the J gene end by 2 bases; junction bases not matched to a gene: 18.

V gene TRBV5-1 combines with J gene TRBJ2-7; D is undetermined. The CDR3 runs 13 residues. V was clipped by 2 bases and J by 2 bases, with 8 bases between them. From germline, CDR1 is SGHRS and CDR2 YFSETQ. The chain's CDR3 is CASSFVAPYEQYF. The CDR3 DNA reads TGCGCCAGCAGCTTCGTAGCTCCCTACGAGCAGTACTTC. Combining the CDR3 with reference TRBV5-1 and TRBJ2-7 gives the whole variable domain KAGVTQTPRYLIKTRGQQVTLSCSPISGHRSVSWYQQTPGQGLQFLFEYFSETQRNKGNFPGRFSGRQFSNSRSEMNVSTLELGDSALYLCASSFVAPYEQYFGPGTRLTVT.